The 29 T cell receptor beta chains given below trace back to one sample, sequenced in a study of technical replicates of blood from a handful of donors. TCRdb keeps only in-frame clones here, not all; method: immunoSEQ multiplex PCR. The sample contains around 80,000 clones, roughly 96% of which appear only once. Specimen: T cells isolated from PBMCs. The receptors were sampled from a human donor in good health.

The rearrangement links TRBV18 to TRBJ1-5; 7 bases match TRBD1. CDR3 length: 14 amino acids. Trimming took 3 bases from V and 5 from J; bases not matched to a gene: 4. In germline, CDR1 is KGHSH, CDR2 LQKENI. The CDR3: CASSPQGEDQPQHF. The CDR3 coding sequence is TGTGCCAGCTCACCCCAGGGGGAGGATCAGCCCCAGCATTTT.

The rearrangement links TRBV7-8 to TRBJ2-7; 10 bases align to TRBD2. The CDR3 contains 15 residues. Looked up from germline, CDR1 is SGHVS and CDR2 is FQNEAQ. Trimming removed 1 base from V and 4 bases from J; junction bases left unmatched: 4. CDR3 protein: CASSLGTSGTYEQYF. The CDR3 nucleotides read TGTGCCAGCAGCTTAGGGACTAGCGGAACATACGAGCAGTACTTC.

The rearrangement joins TRBV25-1 to TRBJ1-1, with TRBD1 matching over 7 bases. Germline assignment: CDR1 MGHDK and CDR2 SYGVNS. This CDR3 region has 15 residues. V lost 1 base to trimming and J lost 5 bases; unmatched junction nucleotides: 7. DNA for the CDR3: TGTGCCAGCAGTGAATCGGCAGGGGGAGGTACTGAAGCTTTCTTT. Protein product: CASSESAGGGTEAFF. Filled out from reference TRBV25-1 and TRBJ1-1, the complete variable domain reads EADIYQTPRYLVIGTGKKITLECSQTMGHDKMYWYQQDPGMELHLIHYSYGVNSTEKGDLSSESTVSRIRTEHFPLTLESARPSHTSQYLCASSESAGGGTEAFFGQGTRLTVV.

Only one count was recorded for this clone. V usage is TRBV5-1 and J usage is TRBJ1-2, with TRBD1 matching 8 bases. The length of the CDR3 is 13 residues. Germline assignment: CDR1 SGHRS and CDR2 YFSETQ. V gave up 7 bases and J gave up 1 base; unmatched junction bases: 3. The CDR3 region has the DNA TGCGCCAGCCAACAGGGGGGTAACTATGGCTACACCTTC. Protein product: CASQQGGNYGYTF.

J is TRBJ1-2 and V is TRBV20-1; D is possibly TRBD1 (6 bases). V was shortened by 3 bases and J by 8 bases, with 10 bases between the two germline ends. CDR1 and CDR2 (germline): DFQATT, SNEGSKA (reference sequence). The CDR3 runs to 11 residues. The CDR3 DNA reads as TGCAGTGCTAGCGCAGGGGAAGGCTACACCTTC. It is translated as CSASAGEGYTF.

The V gene is TRBV23-1, the J gene TRBJ1-5; 12 bases agree with TRBD1. TRBV23-1 is an ORF, and what it does is uncertain. The V segment lost 8 bases and the J segment 6 bases; nucleotides outside the gene matches: 8. The CDR3 length is 15 residues. The CDR3: CASHRGQGASQPQHF. The CDR3 nucleotides are TGCGCCAGCCATCGGGGACAGGGGGCCAGTCAGCCCCAGCATTTT.

The rearrangement uses TRBV18 and TRBJ1-1, with 8 bases identical to TRBD1. V shed 3 bases, J shed 11 bases, and the junction held 8 bases outside the gene matches. This CDR3 has 13 amino acids. The germline CDR1 and CDR2 sequences are KGHSH and LQKENI. The CDR3 sequence: CASSPGRQGAAFF. CDR3 DNA: TGTGCCAGCTCACCGGGTAGGCAGGGGGCGGCTTTCTTT. The variable domain in full, completed from reference TRBV18 and TRBJ1-1, reads NAGVMQNPRHLVRRRGQEARLRCSPMKGHSHVYWYRQLPEEGLKFMVYLQKENIIDESGMPKERFSAEFPKEGPSILRIQQVVRGDSAAYFCASSPGRQGAAFFGQGTRLTVV.

The V call is TRBV29-1, the J call TRBJ2-1; the D gene is possibly TRBD1 (5 bases). Between the trimmed V and J ends, which lost 3 bases and 0 bases, there was a span of 9 bases. The CDR3 spans 14 residues. Germline V CDR1 and CDR2: SQVTM, ANQGSEA. The CDR3 spells CSVDKRGSYNEQFF. The CDR3 DNA is TGCAGCGTTGATAAAAGGGGCTCCTACAATGAGCAGTTCTTC.

The DNA for the CDR3 is TGCGCCAGCAGCTTGGAACAGGGAACTGAAGCTTTCTTT. Translating it yields CASSLEQGTEAFF. The V call is TRBV5-1, the J call TRBJ1-1, with D possibly matching TRBD1 (6 bases). The CDR3 length is 13 residues. V lost 0 bases to trimming and J lost 5 bases, with 8 bases between them. CDR1 and CDR2 (germline): SGHRS, YFSETQ.

The chain carries TRBV6-5 and TRBJ1-1; 7 bases agree with TRBD1. CDR3 length equals 14 residues. Per the germline V gene, CDR1 is MNHEY and CDR2 is SVGAGI. V gave up 8 bases and J gave up 4 bases; unmatched junction bases: 10. CDR3 DNA sequence: TGTGCCAGCCTGACCTACAGGGGCGGCACTGAAGCTTTCTTT. The encoded protein is CASLTYRGGTEAFF.

The chain couples TRBV9 to TRBJ2-3, with TRBD1 as a possible D gene (6 bases). The CDR3 is 16 amino acids. Trimming stripped 2 bases from V and 0 bases from J, with 13 bases between. Germline V gene lookup returns CDR1 SGDLS and CDR2 YYNGEE. The CDR3: CASSVGQRSSTDTQYF. As DNA, the CDR3 is TGTGCCAGCAGCGTCGGACAGCGTTCTAGCACAGATACGCAGTATTTT.

The rearrangement uses TRBV27 and TRBJ2-2, with D perhaps TRBD1 (6 bases). This CDR3 has 17 amino acids. Trimming removed 6 bases at V and 4 bases at J, with 21 bases between. The germline V gene encodes CDR1 MNHEY and CDR2 SMNVEV (reference sequence). CDR3 protein: CASRTSGEQIFTGELFF. CDR3 sequence (DNA): TGTGCCAGCAGAACTTCAGGGGAACAGATATTCACCGGGGAGCTGTTTTTT.

The chain uses TRBV7-2 and TRBJ2-2, with 7 bases fitting TRBD2. With V trimmed by 5 bases and J by 1 base, 4 bases remained unmatched. This CDR3 contains 15 residues. Germline V gene lookup returns CDR1 SGHTA and CDR2 FQGNSA. CDR3 loop: CASSLSGVNTGELFF. The CDR3 nucleotides read TGTGCCAGCAGCCTGAGCGGGGTGAACACCGGGGAGCTGTTTTTT.

This rearrangement joins TRBV19 to TRBJ1-1; D not certain. CDR1 is LNHDA, CDR2 SQIVND, per germline (reference sequence). Trimming cost V 8 bases and J 3 bases, with 10 bases left between them. This CDR3 spans 12 amino acids. The CDR3 DNA is TGTGCCAGTTCGTACCTAGACACTGAAGCTTTCTTT. As protein: CASSYLDTEAFF.

CDR3 in DNA: TGTGCCATCGGGCGGACAGGGGCTTCCGGGGAGCTGTTTTTT. Residues: CAIGRTGASGELFF. The chain uses TRBV27 and TRBJ2-2, with TRBD1 matching over 9 bases. Per germline, CDR1 MNHEY and CDR2 SMNVEV (reference sequence). V gave up 10 bases and J gave up 6 bases; unmatched junction bases: 9. The CDR3 consists of 14 residues.

J is TRBJ1-4 and V is TRBV19; tentatively, D is TRBD1 (5 bases). Germline V gene sequence: CDR1 LNHDA, CDR2 SQIVND (reference sequence). The CDR3 spans 14 residues. V gave up 3 bases and J gave up 5 bases, with 10 bases separating them. CDR3 nucleotide sequence: TGTGCCAGTAGTATCGGGGGATTAAATGAAAAACTGTTTTTT. It encodes CASSIGGLNEKLFF.

J is TRBJ1-2 and V is TRBV4-1; possible D gene TRBD1, 5 bases. The CDR3 covers 12 residues. Per germline, CDR1 MGHRA and CDR2 YSYEKL. The ends were cut back, 3 bases at V and 6 bases at J, with 8 bases in the middle. DNA for the CDR3: TGCGCCAGCAGCCAGGGGGGTAATGGCTACACCTTC. Translation: CASSQGGNGYTF.

This clone was observed a handful of times. The junction shows a germline mismatch at one end, possibly a read error. The V gene is TRBV7-7, the J gene TRBJ2-1; 7 nucleotides agree with TRBD2. CDR1 is SSHAT, CDR2 FNYEAQ, per germline (reference sequence). This CDR3 comprises 16 residues. CDR3 sequence: CASSLGSGGELNEQFF. The CDR3 nucleotides read TGTGCTAGCAGCTTAGGTTCGGGGGGTGAACTCAATGAGCAGTTCTTC.

This CDR3 is CASVSLGDKATEAFF. In DNA, the CDR3 is TGTGCCAGCGTATCCCTAGGGGATAAGGCCACTGAAGCTTTCTTT. The rearrangement uses TRBV7-9 and TRBJ1-1; D is possibly TRBD1 (5 bases). The CDR3 has 15 residues. Deletions cut 8 bases from V and 4 bases from J, with 20 bases between. Germline V CDR1 and CDR2: SEHNR, FQNEAQ (reference sequence). Based on the CDR3 plus reference TRBV7-9 and TRBJ1-1, the full variable domain is DTGVSQNPRHKITKRGQNVTFRCDPISEHNRLYWYRQTLGQGPEFLTYFQNEAQLEKSRLLSDRFSAERPKGSFSTLEIQRTEQGDSAMYLCASVSLGDKATEAFFGQGTRLTVV.

CDR3 DNA sequence: TGTGCCAGCAGCGGTCTGGACAGACTGAACACTGAAGCTTTCTTT. The encoded protein is CASSGLDRLNTEAFF. The chain couples TRBV9 to TRBJ1-1, with D possibly matching TRBD1 (6 bases). The CDR3 length is 15 residues. Germline V lookup: CDR1 SGDLS, CDR2 YYNGEE. V was pared by 3 bases and J by 0 bases, with 12 bases between.

The chain recombines TRBV9 with TRBJ2-1; D call uncertain. The germline V and J ends were trimmed by 0 bases and 9 bases, with 7 bases remaining between them. The germline CDR1 and CDR2 sequences are SGDLS and YYNGEE. CDR3 size: 12 residues. The CDR3 DNA is TGTGCCAGCAGCGTAGGTACGGGTGAGCAGTTCTTC. This encodes CASSVGTGEQFF. Supplemented by reference TRBV9 and TRBJ2-1, the full variable domain reads DSGVTQTPKHLITATGQRVTLRCSPRSGDLSVYWYQQSLDQGLQFLIQYYNGEERAKGNILERFSAQQFPDLHSELNLSSLELGDSALYFCASSVGTGEQFFGPGTRLTVL.

The chain joins TRBV6-5 to TRBJ2-1; no clear D gene. Trimming stripped 2 bases from V and 4 bases from J, with 6 bases between. Germline values: CDR1 MNHEY, CDR2 SVGAGI. The CDR3 extends over 13 amino acids. The CDR3 nucleotides are TGTGCCAGCAGTTACAGCTCATACAATGAGCAGTTCTTC. This encodes CASSYSSYNEQFF.

The chain couples TRBV12-5 to TRBJ2-3; D is ambiguous. CDR3 size: 16 residues. Germline V lookup: CDR1 LGHNT, CDR2 FRNRAP. V shed 0 bases and J shed 2 bases, with 12 bases lying between them. This CDR3 is CASGLVFTAITDTQYF. CDR3 nucleotide sequence: TGTGCTAGTGGTTTGGTGTTTACAGCTATCACAGATACGCAGTATTTT.

The chain recombines TRBV28 with TRBJ1-1; 9 nucleotides line up with TRBD1. Germline V gene data show CDR1 as MDHEN and CDR2 as SYDVKM. The length of the CDR3 is 17 residues. Trimming cost V 5 bases and J 1 base; bases outside gene matches: 11. The CDR3 protein is CASSGTGWRKANTEAFF. For the CDR3, the DNA is TGTGCCAGCAGTGGGACAGGGTGGCGTAAAGCGAACACTGAAGCTTTCTTT.

V and J are TRBV30 and TRBJ1-5; no definite D call. There are 13 residues in the CDR3. Trimming took off 5 bases at V and 5 bases at J, with 13 bases between the two ends. Germline V gene sequence: CDR1 GTSNPN, CDR2 SVGIG (reference sequence). The CDR3 sequence: CAWDLGRDQPQHF. The DNA of the CDR3 is TGTGCCTGGGACCTAGGGAGGGATCAGCCCCAGCATTTT. Full variable domain (outside the CDR3, taken from reference TRBV30 and TRBJ1-5): SQTIHQWPATLVQPVGSPLSLECTVEGTSNPNLYWYRQAAGRGLQLLFYSVGIGQISSEVPQNLSASRPQDRQFILSSKKLLLSDSGFYLCAWDLGRDQPQHFGDGTRLSIL.

This chain connects TRBV7-9 to TRBJ2-1, with D hard to call. The germline V gene has CDR1 SEHNR and CDR2 FQNEAQ (reference sequence). The CDR3 length is 16 residues. Trimming removed 2 bases at V and 2 bases at J, with 13 bases between. CDR3 sequence reads: CASSLPSTPTYNEQFF. In DNA, the CDR3 is TGTGCCAGCAGCTTACCTTCGACACCGACCTACAATGAGCAGTTCTTC. The full variable domain, its missing parts supplied by reference TRBV7-9 and TRBJ2-1, is DTGVSQNPRHKITKRGQNVTFRCDPISEHNRLYWYRQTLGQGPEFLTYFQNEAQLEKSRLLSDRFSAERPKGSFSTLEIQRTEQGDSAMYLCASSLPSTPTYNEQFFGPGTRLTVL.

The rearrangement links TRBV28 to TRBJ2-1, with 12 bases that match TRBD2. CDR3 length equals 14 residues. With 6 bases clipped from V and 8 bases from J, the junction kept 5 bases outside the gene matches. Germline CDR1 reads MDHEN; CDR2 reads SYDVKM. CDR3 nucleotides: TGTGCCAGCAGGTTGACTAGCGGGAGTGATGAGCAGTTCTTC. Encoded protein: CASRLTSGSDEQFF.

This chain joins TRBV29-1 and TRBJ2-7, with TRBD2 matching 7 bases. The V gene end was trimmed by 2 bases and the J gene end by 4 bases; junction bases not matched to a gene: 5. CDR1 is SQVTM, CDR2 ANQGSEA, per germline. The CDR3 is 13 amino acids. DNA for the CDR3: TGCAGCGTTGAATGGGAGGGTTCATACGAGCAGTACTTC. Residues: CSVEWEGSYEQYF.

J is TRBJ2-2 and V is TRBV19, with 7 bases matching TRBD2. Germline values: CDR1 LNHDA, CDR2 SQIVND (reference sequence). This CDR3 has 14 residues. Unmatched junction bases numbered 3, after V lost 2 bases and J lost 6 bases. The CDR3 sequence: CASSILAVSGELFF. The DNA for the CDR3 is TGTGCCAGTAGTATACTAGCGGTCTCCGGGGAGCTGTTTTTT. Filled out from reference TRBV19 and TRBJ2-2, the complete variable domain reads DGGITQSPKYLFRKEGQNVTLSCEQNLNHDAMYWYRQDPGQGLRLIYYSQIVNDFQKGDIAEGYSVSREKKESFPLTVTSAQKNPTAFYLCASSILAVSGELFFGEGSRLTVL.